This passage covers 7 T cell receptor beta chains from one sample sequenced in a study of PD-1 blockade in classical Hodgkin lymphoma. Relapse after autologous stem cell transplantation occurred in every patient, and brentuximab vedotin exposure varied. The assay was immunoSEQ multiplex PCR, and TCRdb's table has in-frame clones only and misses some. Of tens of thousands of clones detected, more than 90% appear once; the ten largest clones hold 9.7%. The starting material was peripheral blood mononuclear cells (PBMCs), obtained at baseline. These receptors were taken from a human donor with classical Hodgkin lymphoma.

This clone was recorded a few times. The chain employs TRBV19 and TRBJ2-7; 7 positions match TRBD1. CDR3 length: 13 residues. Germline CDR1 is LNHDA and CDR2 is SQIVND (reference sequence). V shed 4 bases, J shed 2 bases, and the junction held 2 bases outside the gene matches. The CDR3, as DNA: TGTGCCAGTAGTAGGGGACAGACCTACGAGCAGTACTTC. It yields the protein CASSRGQTYEQYF.

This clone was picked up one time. CDR3 loop: CASSVTSGSYNEQFF. CDR3 nucleotide sequence: TGTGCCAGCAGCGTCACTAGCGGGAGTTACAATGAGCAGTTCTTC. The chain joins TRBV7-9 to TRBJ2-1; 11 bases map to TRBD2. Losses at the gene ends were 5 bases for V and 4 bases for J; bases not matched to a gene: 4. The germline V gene has CDR1 SEHNR and CDR2 FQNEAQ (reference sequence). This CDR3 has 15 residues.

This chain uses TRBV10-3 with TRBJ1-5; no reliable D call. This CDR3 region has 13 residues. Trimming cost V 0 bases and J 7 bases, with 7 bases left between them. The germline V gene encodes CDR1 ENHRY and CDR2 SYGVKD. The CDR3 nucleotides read TGTGCCATCAGTGAGTCTTGGGGACAGCCCCAGCATTTT. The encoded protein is CAISESWGQPQHF.

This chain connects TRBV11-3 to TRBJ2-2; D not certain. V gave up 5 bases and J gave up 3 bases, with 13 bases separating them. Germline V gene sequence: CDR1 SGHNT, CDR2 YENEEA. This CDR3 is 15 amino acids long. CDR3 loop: CASSPYPFYTGELFF. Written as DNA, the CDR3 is TGTGCCAGCAGCCCCTACCCCTTCTACACCGGGGAGCTGTTTTTT.

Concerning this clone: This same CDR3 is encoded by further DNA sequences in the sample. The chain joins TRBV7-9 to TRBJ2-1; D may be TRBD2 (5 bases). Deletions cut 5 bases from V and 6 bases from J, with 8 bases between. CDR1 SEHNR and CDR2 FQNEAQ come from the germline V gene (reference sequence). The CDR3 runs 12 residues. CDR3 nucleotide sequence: TGTGCCAGCAGCCCTCTAGCCAATGAGCAGTTCTTC. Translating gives CASSPLANEQFF.

The CDR3 spells CASSIGSGLDTQYF. CDR3 coding DNA: TGTGCCAGTAGTATCGGCAGTGGTTTGGATACGCAGTATTTT. This chain connects TRBV19 to TRBJ2-3, with D unresolved. Trimming shortened V by 3 bases and J by 6 bases, and 13 bases separated the two germline ends. This CDR3 comprises 14 residues. Germline CDR1 and CDR2: LNHDA and SQIVND (reference sequence).

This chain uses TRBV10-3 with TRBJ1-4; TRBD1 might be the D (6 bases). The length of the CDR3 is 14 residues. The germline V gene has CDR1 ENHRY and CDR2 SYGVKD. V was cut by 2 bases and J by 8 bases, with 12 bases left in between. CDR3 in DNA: TGTGCCATCAGTGAGCACAGACAGGCGGAAAAACTGTTTTTT. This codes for CAISEHRQAEKLFF.